The clone carrying this TCR beta chain was detected only a few times. Antigen specificity is unknown. Viral peptide pool expansion of antigen-specific CD4+ T cells preceded sequencing in the ViraFEST assay. It was after roughly 11 days of culture that CD4+ T cells were isolated. Each participant was given two doses of one vaccine (BNT162b2 or mRNA-1273). Cultivation was performed at two million PBMC per well with around 9.3 IU/ml IL-2 and 10 ug/ml peptides added. The CDR3 sequence is 11 residues long. Germline V gives CDR1 SGHAT, CDR2 FQNNGV. With 3 bases removed from V and 7 bases from J, the gap between germline ends came to 5 bases. Profiled with immunoSEQ multiplex PCR; TCRdb holds only in-frame clones, not every one. The table has 57,000 or so clones, approximately 73% seen once; the top ten hold 1% to 1.5%. The sample originates from a study of vaccination effects on CD4 cells after COVID-19. In the study overall: Samples that were drawn after vaccination came a median of 72 days after the second dose.

The clonotype comes from a human donor who received a COVID-19 vaccine. The specimen comprised CD4+ T cells from PBMCs cultured with HCoV-229E spike peptides, sampled after COVID-19 vaccination. The chain has TRBV11-2 and TRBJ2-3; no reliable D call. The CDR3 DNA follows: TGTGCCAGCAGCTTTTCAAATACGCAGTATTTT. This translates into CASSFSNTQYF.